Following are 11 T cell receptor beta chains from one sample sequenced in a study of cytomegalovirus exposure and HLA in healthy donors. Amplification used 60 Vbeta primers and 13 Jbeta primers. Sequencing was performed with immunoSEQ multiplex PCR; in TCRdb, only in-frame clones are kept and a portion is missing. The top ten clones hold 1.5% to 2% of a sample with some 160,000 clones, around 10% of them seen once. The specimen sequenced was PBMCs. The receptor source for this set is a male donor in good health and CMV-seronegative.

The CDR3 protein is CASSATGSRTEAFF. The CDR3 nucleotides read TGTGCCAGCAGCGCGACAGGGTCTCGCACTGAAGCTTTCTTT. The chain couples TRBV9 to TRBJ1-1, with 7 nucleotides matching TRBD1. CDR3 length: 14 amino acids. Germline values: CDR1 SGDLS, CDR2 YYNGEE. Trimming removed 3 bases from V and 4 bases from J; junction bases left unmatched: 6.

This clone was seen a handful of times. The chain couples TRBV4-3 to TRBJ1-1, with no clear D. The germline CDR1 and CDR2 sequences are LGHNA and YSLEER. This CDR3 has 16 residues. V lost 0 bases, J lost 5 bases, and 16 bases lay in between. As DNA, the CDR3 is TGCGCCAGCAGCCAAGATAGATTGGGGAGGTGGACTGAAGCTTTCTTT. Amino acid sequence: CASSQDRLGRWTEAFF.

Comment on this clone: This specimen includes other DNA sequences encoding the same CDR3. The chain employs TRBV18 and TRBJ2-5, with D perhaps TRBD2 (6 bases). CDR1 KGHSH and CDR2 LQKENI come from the germline V gene. This CDR3 is 13 amino acids long. Deletions cut 3 bases from V and 2 bases from J, with 7 bases between. CDR3 protein: CASSPGLQETQYF. In DNA form, the CDR3 reads TGTGCCAGCTCACCCGGACTACAAGAGACCCAGTACTTC.

The V gene is TRBV11-3, the J gene TRBJ2-2; D is undetermined. The CDR3 is 14 amino acids. V lost 4 bases to trimming and J lost 1 base, with 7 bases between them. Germline V lookup: CDR1 SGHNT, CDR2 YENEEA. CDR3 in DNA: TGTGCCAGCAGCTCAACTATGAACACCGGGGAGCTGTTTTTT. This translates into CASSSTMNTGELFF.

The chain combines TRBV19 with TRBJ2-1, with D maybe TRBD2 (6 bases). Trimming left V 3 bases short and J 3 bases short, with 15 bases between. Per the germline V gene, CDR1 is LNHDA and CDR2 is SQIVND (reference sequence). The CDR3 is 16 amino acids. CDR3 protein: CASSMGRGSGYNEQFF. The CDR3 DNA sequence: TGTGCCAGTAGTATGGGGCGGGGAAGCGGCTACAATGAGCAGTTCTTC.

This clone was counted a few times. The chain couples TRBV27 to TRBJ1-1, with D maybe TRBD1 (6 bases). The ends were cut back, 0 bases at V and 10 bases at J, with 12 bases in the middle. The CDR3 is 13 amino acids. CDR1 and CDR2 (germline): MNHEY, SMNVEV (reference sequence). This chain's CDR3 is CASSLSGAVGAFF. In DNA form, the CDR3 reads TGTGCCAGCAGTTTATCGGGGGCAGTGGGAGCTTTCTTT.

This chain uses TRBV28 with TRBJ2-1, with 14 bases lining up with TRBD2. Germline-derived CDR1 and CDR2 are MDHEN and SYDVKM. The CDR3 contains 15 residues. J was trimmed by 6 bases and V by 6 bases; bases with no gene match: 4. The CDR3 nucleotides read TGTGCCAGCAGCCCTGGGACTAGCGGGAGCAATGAGCAGTTCTTC. Encoded protein: CASSPGTSGSNEQFF. Combining the CDR3 with reference TRBV28 and TRBJ2-1 gives the whole variable domain DVKVTQSSRYLVKRTGEKVFLECVQDMDHENMFWYRQDPGLGLRLIYFSYDVKMKEKGDIPEGYSVSREKKERFSLILESASTNQTSMYLCASSPGTSGSNEQFFGPGTRLTVL.

This clone was seen a few times. Here the CDR3 DNA reads TGTGCCAGCAGCGCCGGGACAGGGGGGACTAATGAAAAACTGTTTTTT. It codes for CASSAGTGGTNEKLFF. V is TRBV7-6 and J is TRBJ1-4; 11 bases are a match to TRBD1. There are 16 residues in the CDR3. The V segment lost 5 bases and the J segment 2 bases; nucleotides outside the gene matches: 4. The germline V gene encodes CDR1 SGHVS and CDR2 FNYEAQ.

The sample holds a few counts of this clone. V gene TRBV28 combines with J gene TRBJ1-6, with D perhaps TRBD1 (6 bases). CDR1 MDHEN and CDR2 SYDVKM come from the germline V gene. V was pared by 6 bases and J by 2 bases, with 14 bases between. This CDR3 has 16 residues. The CDR3 is CASSKRGGPYNSPLHF. In nucleotides, the CDR3 is TGTGCCAGCAGCAAAAGGGGGGGCCCCTATAATTCACCCCTCCACTTT.

The rearrangement links TRBV9 to TRBJ1-3, with 8 nucleotides matching TRBD1. Germline values: CDR1 SGDLS, CDR2 YYNGEE. The CDR3 has 16 amino acids. With 0 bases clipped from V and 4 bases from J, the junction kept 6 bases outside the gene matches. The CDR3 coding sequence is TGTGCCAGCAGCGTAGCCCCCGACAGGGGCGGAAACACCATATATTTT. Its translation: CASSVAPDRGGNTIYF.

V gene TRBV7-9 combines with J gene TRBJ1-6; a possible D gene is TRBD1 (5 bases). Germline-derived CDR1 and CDR2 are SEHNR and FQNEAQ (reference sequence). V lost 2 bases to trimming and J lost 17 bases, with 16 bases between them. This CDR3 spans 13 amino acids. CDR3 sequence (DNA): TGTGCCAGCAGCTTATCGGCTGGGGCATCCATCCACTTT. It encodes CASSLSAGASIHF.